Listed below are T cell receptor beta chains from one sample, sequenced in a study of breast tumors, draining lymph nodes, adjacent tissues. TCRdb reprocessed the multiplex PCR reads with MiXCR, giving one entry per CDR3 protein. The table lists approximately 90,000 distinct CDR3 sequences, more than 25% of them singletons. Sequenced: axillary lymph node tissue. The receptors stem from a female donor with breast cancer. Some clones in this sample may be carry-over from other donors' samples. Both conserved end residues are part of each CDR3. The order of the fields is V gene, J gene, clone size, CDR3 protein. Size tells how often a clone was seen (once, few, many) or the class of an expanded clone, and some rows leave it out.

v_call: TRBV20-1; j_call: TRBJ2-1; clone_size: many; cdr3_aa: CSAGEGLADNEQFF
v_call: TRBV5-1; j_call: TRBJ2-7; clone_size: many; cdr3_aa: CASSLGDRENEQYF
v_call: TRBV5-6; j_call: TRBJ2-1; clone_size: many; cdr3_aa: CASSLVPPRRNNEQFF
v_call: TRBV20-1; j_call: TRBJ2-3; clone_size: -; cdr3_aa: CSATKQSRRQYF
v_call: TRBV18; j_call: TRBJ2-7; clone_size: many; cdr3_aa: CASSLASSSYEQYF
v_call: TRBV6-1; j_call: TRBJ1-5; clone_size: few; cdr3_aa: CASTRPPDSNQPQHF
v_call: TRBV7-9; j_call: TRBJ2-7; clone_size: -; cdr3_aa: CATGVGQFNEQYF
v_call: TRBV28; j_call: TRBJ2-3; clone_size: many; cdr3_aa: CATFEGGGDTQYF
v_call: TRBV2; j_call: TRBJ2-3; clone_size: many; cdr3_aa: CASSEGPGGYTQYF
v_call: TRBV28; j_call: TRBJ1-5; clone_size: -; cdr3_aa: CASSLGMEGQPQHF
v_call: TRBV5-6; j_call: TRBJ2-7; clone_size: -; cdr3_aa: CASSASYEQYF
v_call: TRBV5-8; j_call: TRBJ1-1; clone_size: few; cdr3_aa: CASTRSGVRQAFF
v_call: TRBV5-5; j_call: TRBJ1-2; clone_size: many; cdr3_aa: CASSLEVTPWYGYTF
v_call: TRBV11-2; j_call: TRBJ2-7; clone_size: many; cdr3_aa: CASTGTGEAYEQYF
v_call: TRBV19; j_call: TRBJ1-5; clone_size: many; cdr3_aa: CASSFFPGGNQPQHF
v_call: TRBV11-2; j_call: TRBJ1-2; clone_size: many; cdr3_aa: CASSLTPGREKRGYTF
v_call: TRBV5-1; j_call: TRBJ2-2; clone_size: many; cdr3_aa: CASSLASTGELFF
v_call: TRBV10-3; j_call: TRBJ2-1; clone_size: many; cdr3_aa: CAITGTSGTYNEQFF
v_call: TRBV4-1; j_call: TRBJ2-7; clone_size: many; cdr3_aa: CASSQDLTSGISEQYF
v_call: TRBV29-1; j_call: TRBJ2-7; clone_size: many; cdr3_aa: CSVQGRQGSSYEQYF
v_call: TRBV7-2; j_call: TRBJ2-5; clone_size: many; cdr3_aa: CASSFLLTSGQEAQYF
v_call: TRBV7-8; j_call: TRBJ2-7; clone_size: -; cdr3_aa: CAISKTRFEQYF
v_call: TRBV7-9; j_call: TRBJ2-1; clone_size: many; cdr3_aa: CASSRDRGADSSYNEQFF
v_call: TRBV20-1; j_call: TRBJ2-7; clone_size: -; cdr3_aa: CSARDGRGGNRDWYEQYF
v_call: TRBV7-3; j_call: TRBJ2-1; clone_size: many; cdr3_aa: CASSWSGTSAGNEQFF
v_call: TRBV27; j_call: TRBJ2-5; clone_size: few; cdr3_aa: CASSLASGQTQYF
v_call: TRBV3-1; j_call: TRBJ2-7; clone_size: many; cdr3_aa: CASSLGQGAFEQYF
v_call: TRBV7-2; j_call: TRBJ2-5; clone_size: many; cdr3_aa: CASGSALLPTQYF
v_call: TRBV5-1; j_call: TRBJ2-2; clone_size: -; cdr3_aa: CASSFGTEGSGELFF
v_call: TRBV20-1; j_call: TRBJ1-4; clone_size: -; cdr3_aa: CSADRDRDEKLLF
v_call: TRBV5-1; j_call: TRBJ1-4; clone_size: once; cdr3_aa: CASSWGSGDEKLFF
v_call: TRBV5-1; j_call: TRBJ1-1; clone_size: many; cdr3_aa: CASSRGRGDTEAFF
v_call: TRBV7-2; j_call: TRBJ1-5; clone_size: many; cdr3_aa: CASSSDRGGWGYSNQPQHF
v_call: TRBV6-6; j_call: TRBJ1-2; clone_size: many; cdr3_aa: CASSYGTEVGYTF
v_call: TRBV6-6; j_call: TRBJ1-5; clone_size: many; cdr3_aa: CASRSGSRYQPQHF